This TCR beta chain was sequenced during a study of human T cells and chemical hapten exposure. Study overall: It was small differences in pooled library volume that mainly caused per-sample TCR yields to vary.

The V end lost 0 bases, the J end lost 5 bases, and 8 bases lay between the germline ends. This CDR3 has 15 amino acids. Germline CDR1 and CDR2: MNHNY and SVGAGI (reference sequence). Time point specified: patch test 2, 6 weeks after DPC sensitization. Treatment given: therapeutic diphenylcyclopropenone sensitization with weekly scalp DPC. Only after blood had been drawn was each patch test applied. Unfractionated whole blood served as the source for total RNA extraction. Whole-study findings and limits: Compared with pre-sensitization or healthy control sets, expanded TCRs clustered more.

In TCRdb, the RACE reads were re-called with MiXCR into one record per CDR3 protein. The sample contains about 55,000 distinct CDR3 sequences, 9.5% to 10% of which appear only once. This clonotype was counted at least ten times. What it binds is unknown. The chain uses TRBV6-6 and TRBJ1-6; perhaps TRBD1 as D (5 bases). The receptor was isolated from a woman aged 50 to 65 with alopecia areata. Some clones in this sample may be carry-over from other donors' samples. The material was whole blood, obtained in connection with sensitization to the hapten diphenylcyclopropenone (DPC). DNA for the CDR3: TGTGCCAGCAGTTACTCGACCAGGGATAATTCACCCCTCCACTTT. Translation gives CASSYSTRDNSPLHF.